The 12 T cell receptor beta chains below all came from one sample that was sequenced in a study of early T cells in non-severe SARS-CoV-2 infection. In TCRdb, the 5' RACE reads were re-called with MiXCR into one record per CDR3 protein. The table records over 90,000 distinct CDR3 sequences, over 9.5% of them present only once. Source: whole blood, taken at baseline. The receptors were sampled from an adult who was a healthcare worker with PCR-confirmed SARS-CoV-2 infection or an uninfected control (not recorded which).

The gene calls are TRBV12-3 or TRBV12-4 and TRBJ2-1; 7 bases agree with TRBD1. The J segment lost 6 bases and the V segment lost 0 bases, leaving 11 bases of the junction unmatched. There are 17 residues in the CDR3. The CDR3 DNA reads TGTGCCAGCAGTTTAGCTAGACAGGGTTGGGGTGGCAATGAGCAGTTCTTC. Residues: CASSLARQGWGGNEQFF.

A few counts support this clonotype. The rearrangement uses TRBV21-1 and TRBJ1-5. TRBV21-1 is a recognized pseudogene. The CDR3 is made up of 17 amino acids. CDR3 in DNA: TGTGCCAGCAGCAAAGAGGTGGCAGCCTATAGCAATCAGCCCCAGCATTTT. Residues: CASSKEVAAYSNQPQHF.

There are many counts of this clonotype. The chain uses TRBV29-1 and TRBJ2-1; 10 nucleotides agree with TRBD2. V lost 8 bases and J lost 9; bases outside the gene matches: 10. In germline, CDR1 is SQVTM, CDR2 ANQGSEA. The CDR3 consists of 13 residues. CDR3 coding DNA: TGCAGCCCCGCATTAGCGGGAGGTATTGAGCAGTTCTTC. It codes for CSPALAGGIEQFF.

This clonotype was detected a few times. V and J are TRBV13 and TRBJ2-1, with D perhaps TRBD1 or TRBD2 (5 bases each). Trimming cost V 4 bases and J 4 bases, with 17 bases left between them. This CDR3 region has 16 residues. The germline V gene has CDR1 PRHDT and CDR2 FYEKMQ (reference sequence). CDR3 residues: CASSCTGERTYNEQFF. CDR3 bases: TGTGCCAGCAGCTGCACTGGGGAGCGGACATACAATGAGCAGTTCTTC.

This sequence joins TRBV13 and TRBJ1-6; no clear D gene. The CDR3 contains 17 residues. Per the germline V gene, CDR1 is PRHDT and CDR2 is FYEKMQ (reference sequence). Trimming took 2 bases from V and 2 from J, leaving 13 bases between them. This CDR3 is CASSLPSRGAYNSPLHF. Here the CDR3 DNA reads TGTGCCAGCAGCTTACCGTCCCGCGGCGCCTATAATTCACCCCTCCACTTT.

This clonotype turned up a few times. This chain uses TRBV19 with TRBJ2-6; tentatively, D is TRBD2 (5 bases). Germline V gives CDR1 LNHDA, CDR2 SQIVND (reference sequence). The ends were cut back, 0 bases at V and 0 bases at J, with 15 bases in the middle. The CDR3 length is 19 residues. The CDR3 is CASSIDRTADGSGANVLTF. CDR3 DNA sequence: TGTGCCAGTAGTATAGATAGGACTGCAGATGGCTCTGGGGCCAACGTCCTGACTTTC.

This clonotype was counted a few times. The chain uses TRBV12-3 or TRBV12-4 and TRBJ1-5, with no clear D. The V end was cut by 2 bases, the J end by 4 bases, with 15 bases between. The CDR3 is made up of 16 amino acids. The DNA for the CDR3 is TGTGCCAGCAGTTTATCATGGGCAGGCAGGAATCAGCCCCAGCATTTT. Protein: CASSLSWAGRNQPQHF.

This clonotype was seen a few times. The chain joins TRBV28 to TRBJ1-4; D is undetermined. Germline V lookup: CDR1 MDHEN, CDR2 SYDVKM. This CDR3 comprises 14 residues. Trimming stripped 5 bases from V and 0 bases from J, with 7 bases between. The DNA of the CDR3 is TGTGCCAGCAGTCCTAGTTCAACTAATGAAAAACTGTTTTTT. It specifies CASSPSSTNEKLFF.

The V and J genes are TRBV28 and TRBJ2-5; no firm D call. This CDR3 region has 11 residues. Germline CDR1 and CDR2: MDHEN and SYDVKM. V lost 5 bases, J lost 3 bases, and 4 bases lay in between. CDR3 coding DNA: TGTGCCAGCAGTCCAAAAGAGACCCAGTACTTC. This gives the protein CASSPKETQYF. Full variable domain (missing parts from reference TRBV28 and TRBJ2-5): DVKVTQSSRYLVKRTGEKVFLECVQDMDHENMFWYRQDPGLGLRLIYFSYDVKMKEKGDIPEGYSVSREKKERFSLILESASTNQTSMYLCASSPKETQYFGPGTRLLVL.

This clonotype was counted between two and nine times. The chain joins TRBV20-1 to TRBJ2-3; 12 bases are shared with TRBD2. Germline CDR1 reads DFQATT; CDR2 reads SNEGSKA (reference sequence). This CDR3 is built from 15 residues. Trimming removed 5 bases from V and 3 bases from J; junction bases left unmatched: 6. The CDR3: CSAPRTSGKTDTQYF. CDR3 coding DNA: TGCAGTGCTCCCCGGACTAGCGGGAAAACAGATACGCAGTATTTT.

The CDR3 nucleotides are TGTGCCATCAGTGAGTTAACCCCGACCACCGGGGAGCTGTTTTTT. Protein sequence: CAISELTPTTGELFF. The chain employs TRBV10-3 and TRBJ2-2; D is uncertain. The CDR3 is made up of 15 amino acids. The germline V gene has CDR1 ENHRY and CDR2 SYGVKD. V lost 1 base, J lost 4 bases, and 10 bases lay in between.

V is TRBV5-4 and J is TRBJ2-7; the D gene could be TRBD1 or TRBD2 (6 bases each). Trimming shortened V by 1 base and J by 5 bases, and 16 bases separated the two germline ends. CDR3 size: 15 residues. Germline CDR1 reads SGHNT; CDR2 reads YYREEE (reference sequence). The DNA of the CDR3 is TGTGCCAGCAGCTTGAGAGGGGGGCTTACCCACGAGCAGTACTTC. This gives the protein CASSLRGGLTHEQYF.